The text below deals with one TCR beta chain. Its antigen is unidentified. Germline V gives CDR1 SGHDT, CDR2 YYEEEE. There are 19 residues in the CDR3. Trimming took 2 bases from V and 1 from J; bases not matched to a gene: 15. This record comes from a study of blood T cells in healthy people across ages. Study observations and caveats: Among T cells, TCR beta diversity per million cells dropped roughly linearly as age rose.

A sample-barcoded 5' primer and a J-beta primer mix were used in a second PCR of roughly 6 to 11 cycles. TCRdb analysed the 5' RACE reads with MiXCR anew, one entry per CDR3 protein. The sample holds roughly 700,000 distinct CDR3 sequences, around 48% seen once. Investigators took about 9.2 milliliters of peripheral blood from every donor. Samples had at least 6 million PBMCs isolated from them. Per sample, extraction of total RNA gave at least 6 micrograms in every case. The sequenced material came from blood. The chain couples TRBV5-6 to TRBJ1-2, with 9 bases aligning to TRBD1. This receptor was taken from a woman aged 60-75 years in good health. This chain's CDR3 is CASSLTLLRDRENNYGYTF. CDR3 nucleotide sequence: TGTGCCAGCAGCTTAACCCTACTCCGGGACAGGGAGAATAACTATGGCTACACCTTC. Filled out from reference TRBV5-6 and TRBJ1-2, the complete variable domain reads DAGVTQSPTHLIKTRGQQVTLRCSPKSGHDTVSWYQQALGQGPQFIFQYYEEEERQRGNFPDRFSGHQFPNYSSELNVNALLLGDSALYLCASSLTLLRDRENNYGYTFGSGTRLTVV.